The 26 T cell receptor beta chains below were found in one sample sequenced in a study of tumor-infiltrating lymphocytes in localized non-small cell lung cancer. The repertoire was sequenced with immunoSEQ multiplex PCR; TCRdb's copy has only in-frame clones and lacks some. Here the sample spans about 10,000 clones, around 70% being singletons. The sequencing sample was made of lung tumor tissue. Receptors originate from a human donor with non-small cell lung cancer.

In DNA form, the CDR3 reads TGTGCCAGCAGCCCTCGGGACGGCCCTAACTATGGCTACACCTTC. It yields the protein CASSPRDGPNYGYTF. The chain couples TRBV7-9 to TRBJ1-2; possibly TRBD1 for D (5 bases). Deletions cut 5 bases from V and 0 bases from J, with 13 bases between. CDR1 SEHNR and CDR2 FQNEAQ come from the germline V gene (reference sequence). This CDR3 contains 15 residues.

This clone is termed medium-sized. The chain joins TRBV5-4 to TRBJ2-7; D unresolved. The CDR3 totals 12 residues. V was pared by 4 bases and J by 4 bases, with 9 bases between. Germline V CDR1 and CDR2: SGHNT, YYREEE (reference sequence). The CDR3 loop reads CASSMWGYEQYF. CDR3 bases: TGTGCCAGCAGCATGTGGGGTTACGAGCAGTACTTC.

This clone was seen a few times. The CDR3 bases are TGTGCCAGCAGCCAGGGAGGTCGCAATCAGCCCCAGCATTTT. Its translation: CASSQGGRNQPQHF. V usage is TRBV6-1 and J usage is TRBJ1-5, with D possibly TRBD1 on 5 matching bases. In germline, CDR1 is MNHNS, CDR2 SASEGT. Trimming pared 6 bases from V and 2 bases from J, leaving 11 bases between. The CDR3 is 14 amino acids.

The genes are TRBV2 and TRBJ2-4, with unresolved D. There are 14 residues in the CDR3. V was shortened by 4 bases and J by 3 bases, with 10 bases between the two germline ends. Germline V gives CDR1 SNHLY, CDR2 FYNNEI. The CDR3, as DNA: TGTGCCAGCAGTGTACTGGGGAACAAAAACATTCAGTACTTC. Its translation: CASSVLGNKNIQYF. Together with reference TRBV2 and TRBJ2-4, the CDR3 gives the full variable domain: EPEVTQTPSHQVTQMGQEVILRCVPISNHLYFYWYRQILGQKVEFLVSFYNNEISEKSEIFDDQFSVERPDGSNFTLKIRSTKLEDSAMYFCASSVLGNKNIQYFGAGTRLSVL.

This chain uses TRBV19 with TRBJ2-3; 8 bases map to TRBD2. J lost 2 bases, V lost 10 bases, and 11 bases had no gene match. Germline V CDR1 and CDR2: LNHDA, SQIVND (reference sequence). The CDR3 extends over 15 amino acids. CDR3 in DNA: TGTGCCACGCGTCTAACTAGCGGCCACACAGATACGCAGTATTTT. This codes for CATRLTSGHTDTQYF.

The V call is TRBV19, the J call TRBJ2-7; 9 bases align to TRBD1. J gave up 2 bases and V 10 bases, and 6 bases lay outside the gene matches. The CDR3 extends over 13 amino acids. Germline CDR1 and CDR2: LNHDA and SQIVND (reference sequence). The CDR3 here is CATAGTGTYEQYF. The DNA of the CDR3 is TGTGCCACCGCCGGGACAGGGACCTACGAGCAGTACTTC.

This chain links TRBV19 with TRBJ2-3; D is perhaps TRBD1 (6 bases). The CDR3 runs 14 residues. Germline lookup yields CDR1 LNHDA and CDR2 SQIVND (reference sequence). V was cut by 9 bases and J by 1 base, with 14 bases left in between. The CDR3 DNA follows: TGTGCCAGCACCCGGGACATAGGCACAGATACGCAGTATTTT. Its translation: CASTRDIGTDTQYF.

The rearrangement links TRBV2 to TRBJ2-5; TRBD2 matches at 7 bases. Trimming took 4 bases from V and 4 from J; bases not matched to a gene: 6. Germline V gene sequence: CDR1 SNHLY, CDR2 FYNNEI. This CDR3 has 14 residues. CDR3 residues: CASSARWEGETQYF. Here the CDR3 DNA reads TGTGCCAGCAGTGCCAGGTGGGAGGGAGAGACCCAGTACTTC.

This chain uses TRBV2 with TRBJ1-2; TRBD1 agrees at 7 bases. Per germline, CDR1 SNHLY and CDR2 FYNNEI. This CDR3 spans 13 amino acids. J gave up 2 bases and V 5 bases, and 2 bases lay outside the gene matches. The DNA of the CDR3 is TGTGCCAGCAGTAGGGACAGCAACTATGGCTACACCTTC. Translating gives CASSRDSNYGYTF.

The chain has TRBV18 and TRBJ1-2; 12 nucleotides match TRBD1. Losses at the gene ends were 0 bases for V and 8 bases for J; bases not matched to a gene: 10. Germline V gene data show CDR1 as KGHSH and CDR2 as LQKENI. This CDR3 comprises 17 residues. The CDR3 nucleotides read TGTGCCAGCTCACCACCGGGAGGGACAGGGGGCGCGAAGGGCTACACCTTC. Amino acid sequence: CASSPPGGTGGAKGYTF.

This clone was recorded a few times. This sequence joins TRBV28 and TRBJ2-7; 11 positions match TRBD1. CDR3 length: 14 amino acids. Germline assignment: CDR1 MDHEN and CDR2 SYDVKM. V shed 5 bases and J 5 bases; nucleotides not matched to a gene: 5. Written as DNA, the CDR3 is TGTGCCAGCAGTACCGGGACAGGGGGGGACGAGCAGTACTTC. The encoded protein is CASSTGTGGDEQYF.

V usage is TRBV30 and J usage is TRBJ1-4; D is possibly TRBD1 (5 bases). Per germline, CDR1 GTSNPN and CDR2 SVGIG (reference sequence). V was cut by 0 bases and J by 3 bases, with 14 bases left in between. The CDR3 is 16 amino acids. Here the CDR3 reads CAWSVAQAGANEKLFF. CDR3 DNA: TGTGCCTGGAGTGTAGCACAGGCTGGGGCTAATGAAAAACTGTTTTTT.

The chain has TRBV6-1 and TRBJ1-5, with a weak D call TRBD1 (5 bases). The CDR3 extends over 13 amino acids. Trimming pared 3 bases from V and 5 bases from J, leaving 8 bases between. Germline assignment: CDR1 MNHNS and CDR2 SASEGT. The CDR3 here is CASSEMGHQPQHF. In nucleotides, the CDR3 is TGTGCCAGCAGTGAGATGGGGCATCAGCCCCAGCATTTT.

The chain carries TRBV5-5 and TRBJ2-5; 9 bases map to TRBD1. CDR1 is SGHKS and CDR2 is YYEKEE in the germline V gene (reference sequence). CDR3 size: 14 residues. Trimming took 3 bases from V and 7 from J; bases not matched to a gene: 7. The CDR3 DNA reads as TGTGCCAGCAGCTCGGACAGGGGAAAGGGGACCCAGTACTTC. This encodes CASSSDRGKGTQYF.

The chain joins TRBV2 to TRBJ1-2; D is unclear. Germline loops: CDR1 SNHLY, CDR2 FYNNEI. This CDR3 contains 13 residues. V was trimmed by 1 base and J by 7 bases, leaving 10 bases between them. CDR3 sequence reads: CASSEGGRSGYTF. DNA of the CDR3: TGTGCCAGCAGTGAAGGAGGGAGAAGTGGCTACACCTTC.

The chain has TRBV19 and TRBJ1-5, with D possibly being TRBD1 (5 bases). Germline CDR1 reads LNHDA; CDR2 reads SQIVND (reference sequence). The ends were cut back, 5 bases at V and 3 bases at J, with 11 bases in the middle. The CDR3 is 14 amino acids. CDR3 in DNA: TGTGCCAGTAGTCTCACGGGGGACAATCAGCCCCAGCATTTT. Amino acids: CASSLTGDNQPQHF.

This clone was recorded only once. J is TRBJ2-7 and V is TRBV10-3; D remains ambiguous. The CDR3 is made up of 10 amino acids. V was clipped by 8 bases and J by 5 bases, with 7 bases between them. Germline assignment: CDR1 ENHRY and CDR2 SYGVKD. The CDR3 bases are TGTGCCATCGGCGGCAACGAGCAGTACTTC. Encoded protein: CAIGGNEQYF.

The J gene is TRBJ2-2, the V gene TRBV7-8; 9 nucleotides agree with TRBD2. The CDR3 is 16 residues long. CDR1 is SGHVS, CDR2 FQNEAQ, per germline. Trimming took 3 bases from V and 5 from J; bases not matched to a gene: 7. This chain's CDR3 is CASSFGSGGTTGELFF. The CDR3 DNA sequence: TGTGCCAGCAGCTTCGGTAGCGGGGGCACAACCGGGGAGCTGTTTTTT.

This clone was detected only a few times. The chain links TRBV10-3 to TRBJ1-3; D is unclear. The germline V gene has CDR1 ENHRY and CDR2 SYGVKD. This CDR3 comprises 11 residues. Trimming removed 4 bases from V and 7 bases from J, with 5 bases in between. This CDR3 reads CAISGGNTIYF. The CDR3 coding sequence is TGTGCCATCAGTGGCGGGAACACCATATATTTT.

In DNA, the CDR3 is TGCGCCAGCAGCTTTGGCGGGGGACTCACAGATACGCAGTATTTT. Residues: CASSFGGGLTDTQYF. The chain carries TRBV5-1 and TRBJ2-3, with TRBD2 identical over 7 bases. Germline loops: CDR1 SGHRS, CDR2 YFSETQ. The CDR3 loop spans 15 amino acids. V was pared by 2 bases and J by 2 bases, with 5 bases of the junction left unmatched.

This chain joins TRBV7-2 and TRBJ2-3; 15 nucleotides line up with TRBD2. The V and J ends lost 4 bases and 4 bases, in that order; junction bases with no gene match: 6. CDR1 SGHTA and CDR2 FQGNSA come from the germline V gene. This CDR3 is 17 amino acids long. The CDR3 sequence is CASSSGLAGGPADTQYF. In nucleotides, the CDR3 is TGTGCCAGCAGCTCCGGACTAGCGGGGGGGCCGGCAGATACGCAGTATTTT.

This clone rates as medium-sized (0.01 to 0.1%). The V call is TRBV5-1, the J call TRBJ2-2; 10 bases agree with TRBD1. J lost 3 bases, V lost 4 bases, and 6 bases had no gene match. In germline, CDR1 is SGHRS, CDR2 YFSETQ. This CDR3 contains 16 residues. For the CDR3, the DNA is TGCGCCAGCAGCGACGGACAGGGGGAGTACACCGGGGAGCTGTTTTTT. Its protein product is CASSDGQGEYTGELFF.

By proportion, this clone is medium-sized. The CDR3 loop reads CASSQPGGYGYTF. Here the CDR3 DNA reads TGTGCCAGCAGTCAGCCAGGGGGCTATGGCTACACCTTC. The chain has TRBV6-5 and TRBJ1-2; 7 bases fit TRBD1. Per the germline V gene, CDR1 is MNHEY and CDR2 is SVGAGI. The CDR3 is 13 residues long. The V segment lost 5 bases and the J segment 4 bases; nucleotides outside the gene matches: 4.

The table lists this clone with a count of one. This rearrangement joins TRBV11-2 to TRBJ2-7; D call uncertain. Germline V gene data show CDR1 as SGHAT and CDR2 as FQNNGV. Trimming stripped 6 bases from V and 4 bases from J, with 7 bases between. The CDR3 spans 11 residues. The CDR3 sequence is CASRGRYEQYF. CDR3 DNA sequence: TGTGCCAGCAGAGGTCGGTACGAGCAGTACTTC. The full variable domain, completed using reference TRBV11-2 and TRBJ2-7, is EAGVAQSPRYKIIEKRQSVAFWCNPISGHATLYWYQQILGQGPKLLIQFQNNGVVDDSQLPKDRFSAERLKGVDSTLKIQPAKLEDSAVYLCASRGRYEQYFGPGTRLTVT.

The chain employs TRBV18 and TRBJ1-1; no definite D call. The V gene lost 2 bases and the J gene lost 1 base, with 11 bases spanning the gap. The CDR3 is 15 amino acids. The V gene's germline CDR1 is KGHSH and CDR2 LQKENI. The CDR3 reads CASSPISAGNTEAFF. The CDR3 coding sequence is TGTGCCAGCTCACCAATCTCCGCAGGGAACACTGAAGCTTTCTTT.

V and J are TRBV6-5 and TRBJ2-1; 11 nucleotides match TRBD2. This CDR3 spans 16 amino acids. V lost 2 bases, J lost 9 bases, and 9 bases stayed unmatched. Germline loops: CDR1 MNHEY, CDR2 SVGAGI. This CDR3 reads CASSYRSGGVRGEQFF. CDR3 nucleotides: TGTGCCAGCAGTTACCGTAGCGGGGGGGTGAGAGGTGAGCAGTTCTTC.